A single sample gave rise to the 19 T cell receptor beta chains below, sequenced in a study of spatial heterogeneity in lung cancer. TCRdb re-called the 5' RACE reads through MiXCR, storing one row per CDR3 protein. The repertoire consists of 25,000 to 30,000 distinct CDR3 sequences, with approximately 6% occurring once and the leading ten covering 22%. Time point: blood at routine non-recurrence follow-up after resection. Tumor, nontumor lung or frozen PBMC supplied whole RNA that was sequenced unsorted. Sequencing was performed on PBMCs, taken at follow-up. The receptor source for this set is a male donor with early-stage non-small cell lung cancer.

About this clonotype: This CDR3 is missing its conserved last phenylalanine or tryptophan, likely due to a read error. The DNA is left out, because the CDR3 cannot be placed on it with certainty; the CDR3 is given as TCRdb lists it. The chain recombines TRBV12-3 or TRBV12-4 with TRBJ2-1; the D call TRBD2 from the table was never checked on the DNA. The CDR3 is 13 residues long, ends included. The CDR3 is CASSLALKSGLSL.

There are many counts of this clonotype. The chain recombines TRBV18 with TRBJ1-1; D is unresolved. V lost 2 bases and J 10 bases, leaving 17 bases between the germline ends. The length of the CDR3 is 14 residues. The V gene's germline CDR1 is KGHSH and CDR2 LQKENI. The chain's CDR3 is CASSPDSISWGAFF. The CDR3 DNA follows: TGTGCCAGCTCACCAGATTCTATCTCATGGGGAGCTTTCTTT.

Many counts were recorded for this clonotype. CDR3 in amino acids: CASSPRGDSNQPQHF. CDR3 bases: TGTGCCAGCTCACCACGGGGGGACAGCAATCAGCCCCAGCATTTT. The genes are TRBV18 and TRBJ1-5; a possible D gene is TRBD1 (5 bases). V gave up 1 base and J gave up 1 base, with 8 bases separating them. Looked up from germline, CDR1 is KGHSH and CDR2 is LQKENI. The CDR3 loop spans 15 amino acids.

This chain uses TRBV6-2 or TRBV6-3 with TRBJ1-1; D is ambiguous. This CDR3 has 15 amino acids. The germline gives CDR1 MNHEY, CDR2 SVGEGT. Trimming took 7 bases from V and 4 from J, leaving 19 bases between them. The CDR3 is CASTPWYSGSTEAFF. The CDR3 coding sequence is TGTGCCAGCACCCCGTGGTACAGTGGAAGCACTGAAGCTTTCTTT.

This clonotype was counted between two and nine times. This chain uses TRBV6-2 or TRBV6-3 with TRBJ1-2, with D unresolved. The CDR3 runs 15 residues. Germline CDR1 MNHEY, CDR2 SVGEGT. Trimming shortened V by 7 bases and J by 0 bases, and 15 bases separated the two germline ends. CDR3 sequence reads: CASIKDLIANYGYTF. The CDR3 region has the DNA TGTGCCAGCATCAAGGACCTCATAGCTAACTATGGCTACACCTTC.

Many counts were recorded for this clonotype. Written as DNA, the CDR3 is TGTGCCAGCGGGGTAGCGGGGGGATCTCTCTACAATGAGCAGTTCTTC. Protein product: CASGVAGGSLYNEQFF. This chain links TRBV28 with TRBJ2-1; 10 bases map to TRBD2. The CDR3 loop spans 16 amino acids. Germline V lookup: CDR1 MDHEN, CDR2 SYDVKM. Trimming took 8 bases from V and 3 from J; bases not matched to a gene: 10. The complete variable domain, with remaining parts taken from reference TRBV28 and TRBJ2-1, reads DVKVTQSSRYLVKRTGEKVFLECVQDMDHENMFWYRQDPGLGLRLIYFSYDVKMKEKGDIPEGYSVSREKKERFSLILESASTNQTSMYLCASGVAGGSLYNEQFFGPGTRLTVL.

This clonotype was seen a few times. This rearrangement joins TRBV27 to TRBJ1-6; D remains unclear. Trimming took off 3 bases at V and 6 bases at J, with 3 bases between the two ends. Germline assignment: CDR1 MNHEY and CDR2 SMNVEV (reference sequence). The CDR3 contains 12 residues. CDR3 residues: CASSFSNSPLHF. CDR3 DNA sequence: TGTGCCAGCAGTTTCAGTAATTCACCCCTCCACTTT.

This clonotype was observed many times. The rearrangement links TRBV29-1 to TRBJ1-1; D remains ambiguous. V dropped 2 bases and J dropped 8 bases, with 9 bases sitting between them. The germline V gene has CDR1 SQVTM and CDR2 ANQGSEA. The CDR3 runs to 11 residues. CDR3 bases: TGCAGCGTTGAATCCTCCAGGGAAGCTTTCTTT. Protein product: CSVESSREAFF. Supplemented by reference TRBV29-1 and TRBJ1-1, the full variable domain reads SAVISQKPSRDICQRGTSLTIQCQVDSQVTMMFWYRQQPGQSLTLIATANQGSEATYESGFVIDKFPISRPNLTFSTLTVSNMSPEDSSIYLCSVESSREAFFGQGTRLTVV.

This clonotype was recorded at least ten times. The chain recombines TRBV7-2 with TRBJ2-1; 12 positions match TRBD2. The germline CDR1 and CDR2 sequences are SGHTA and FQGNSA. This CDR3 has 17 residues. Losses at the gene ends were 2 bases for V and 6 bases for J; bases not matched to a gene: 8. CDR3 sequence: CASSLPPSGRAINEQFF. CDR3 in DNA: TGTGCCAGCAGCTTACCGCCTAGCGGGAGGGCCATCAATGAGCAGTTCTTC.

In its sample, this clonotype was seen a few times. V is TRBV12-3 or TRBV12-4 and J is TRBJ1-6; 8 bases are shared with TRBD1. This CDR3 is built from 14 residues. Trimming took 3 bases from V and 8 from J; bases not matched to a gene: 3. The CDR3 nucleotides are TGTGCCAGCAGTTTTGGCAGGGGGCATTCACCCCTCCACTTT. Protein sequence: CASSFGRGHSPLHF.

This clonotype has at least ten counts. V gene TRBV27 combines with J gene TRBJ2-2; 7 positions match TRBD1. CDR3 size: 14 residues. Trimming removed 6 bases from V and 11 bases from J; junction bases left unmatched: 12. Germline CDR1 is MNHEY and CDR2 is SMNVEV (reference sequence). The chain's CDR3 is CASRQERGLPELFF. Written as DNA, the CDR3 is TGTGCCAGCAGACAAGAGAGGGGGCTTCCTGAGCTGTTTTTT.

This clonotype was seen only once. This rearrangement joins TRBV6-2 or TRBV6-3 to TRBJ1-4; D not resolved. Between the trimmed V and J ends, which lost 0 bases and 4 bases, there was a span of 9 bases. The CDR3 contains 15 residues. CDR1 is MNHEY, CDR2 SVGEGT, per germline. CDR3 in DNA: TGTGCCAGCAGTTACTCGTCCGGGATTAATGAAAAACTGTTTTTT. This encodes CASSYSSGINEKLFF.

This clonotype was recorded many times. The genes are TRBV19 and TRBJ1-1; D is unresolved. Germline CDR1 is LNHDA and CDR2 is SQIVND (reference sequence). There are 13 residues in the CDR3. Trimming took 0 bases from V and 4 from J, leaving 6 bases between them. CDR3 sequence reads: CASSIDRVTEAFF. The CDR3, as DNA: TGTGCCAGTAGTATAGACAGAGTCACTGAAGCTTTCTTT.

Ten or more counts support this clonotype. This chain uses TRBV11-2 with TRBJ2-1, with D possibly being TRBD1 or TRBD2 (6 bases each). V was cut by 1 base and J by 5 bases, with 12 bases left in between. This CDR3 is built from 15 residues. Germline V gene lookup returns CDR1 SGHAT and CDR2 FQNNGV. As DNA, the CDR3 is TGTGCCAGCAGCTTAGTTAGGGGGGATGACAATGAGCAGTTCTTC. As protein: CASSLVRGDDNEQFF.

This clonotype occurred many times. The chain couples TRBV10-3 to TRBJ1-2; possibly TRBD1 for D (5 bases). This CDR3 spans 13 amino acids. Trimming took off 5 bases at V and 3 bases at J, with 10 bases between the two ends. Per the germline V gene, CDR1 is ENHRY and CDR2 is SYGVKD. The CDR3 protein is CAISKGTDYGYTF. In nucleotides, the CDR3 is TGTGCCATCAGTAAAGGGACCGACTATGGCTACACCTTC.

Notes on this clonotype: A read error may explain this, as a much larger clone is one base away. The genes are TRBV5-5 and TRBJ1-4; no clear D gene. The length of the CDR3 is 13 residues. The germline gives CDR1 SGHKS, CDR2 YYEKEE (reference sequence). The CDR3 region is CASSLGGNEKLLF. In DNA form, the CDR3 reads TGTGCCAGCAGCTTGGGCGGTAATGAAAAACTGCTTTTT.

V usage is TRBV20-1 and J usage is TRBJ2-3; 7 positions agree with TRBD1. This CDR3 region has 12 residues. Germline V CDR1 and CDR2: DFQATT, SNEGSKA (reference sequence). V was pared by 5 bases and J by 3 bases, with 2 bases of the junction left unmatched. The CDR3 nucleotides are TGCAGTGCTCCACAGGGGACAGATACGCAGTATTTT. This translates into CSAPQGTDTQYF.

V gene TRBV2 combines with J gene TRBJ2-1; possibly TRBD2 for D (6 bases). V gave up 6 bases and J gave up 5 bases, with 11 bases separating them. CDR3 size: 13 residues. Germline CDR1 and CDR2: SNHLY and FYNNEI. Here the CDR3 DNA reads TGTGCCAGCAGGGTTACTAGCAACAATGAGCAGTTCTTC. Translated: CASRVTSNNEQFF.

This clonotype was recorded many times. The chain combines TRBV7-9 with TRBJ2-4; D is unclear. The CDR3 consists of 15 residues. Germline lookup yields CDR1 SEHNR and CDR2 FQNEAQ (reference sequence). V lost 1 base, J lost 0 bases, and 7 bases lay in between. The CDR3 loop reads CASSLGSVAKNIQYF. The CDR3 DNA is TGTGCCAGCAGCTTAGGTTCCGTAGCCAAAAACATTCAGTACTTC.